This T cell receptor (beta chain) was identified during a study of blood T cell repertoires in COVID-19. Enrollees, roughly 18 to 90 years old, lived in 24 US areas. Each participant's cohort was designated according to participant-reported clinical history. Recovered status in Cohort 3 required two negative PCRs, clearance, or symptom resolution. Germline CDR1 reads LNHDA; CDR2 reads SQIVND (reference sequence). The CDR3 sequence is 16 residues long. Unmatched junction bases numbered 8, after V lost 9 bases and J lost 2 bases. Original processing notes: Amplified reference gene primers provided the basis for estimating nucleated cell counts. Only in-frame clones appear in the TCRdb table, and some are missing; sequencing was by immunoSEQ multiplex PCR. That table furnishes V, J and clone size, whereas the DNA furnished D and trimming. Found here are 450,000 to 500,000 clones, less than 90% of them singletons; the top ten hold around 7.9%.

The sample consisted of PBMCs or T cells enriched from blood (not recorded which). The rearrangement joins TRBV19 to TRBJ2-6; 9 bases match TRBD1. The sequence came from a woman aged 60 to 75 who had recovered from COVID-19. The CDR3 bases are TGTGCCAGCCCCCCGGGACAGGGCACTGGGGCCAACGTCCTGACTTTC. This gives the protein CASPPGQGTGANVLTF. The whole variable domain, filled in from reference TRBV19 and TRBJ2-6, reads DGGITQSPKYLFRKEGQNVTLSCEQNLNHDAMYWYRQDPGQGLRLIYYSQIVNDFQKGDIAEGYSVSREKKESFPLTVTSAQKNPTAFYLCASPPGQGTGANVLTFGAGSRLTVL.